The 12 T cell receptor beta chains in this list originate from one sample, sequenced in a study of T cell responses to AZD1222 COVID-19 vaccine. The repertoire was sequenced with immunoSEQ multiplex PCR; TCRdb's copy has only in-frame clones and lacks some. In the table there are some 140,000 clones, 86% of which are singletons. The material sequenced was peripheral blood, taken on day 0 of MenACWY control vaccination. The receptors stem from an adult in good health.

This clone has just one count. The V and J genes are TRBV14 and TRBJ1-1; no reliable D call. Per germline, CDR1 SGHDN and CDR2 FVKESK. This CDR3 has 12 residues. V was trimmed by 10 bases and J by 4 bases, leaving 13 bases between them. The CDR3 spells CATRRVGTEAFF. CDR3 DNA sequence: TGTGCCACCCGAAGGGTGGGCACTGAAGCTTTCTTT.

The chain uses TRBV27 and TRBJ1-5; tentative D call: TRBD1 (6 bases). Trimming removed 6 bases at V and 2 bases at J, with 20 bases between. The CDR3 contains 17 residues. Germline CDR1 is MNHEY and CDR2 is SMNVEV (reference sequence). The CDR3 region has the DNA TGTGCCAGCAGACACTTGGCGGGGGGCAATGGCAATCAGCCCCAGCATTTT. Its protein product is CASRHLAGGNGNQPQHF.

In DNA form, the CDR3 reads TGTGCCAGCGGAGACTTTAGACAGGGCAAAGGCTACACCTTC. Translation: CASGDFRQGKGYTF. This chain connects TRBV2 to TRBJ1-2; 7 bases align to TRBD1. Germline CDR1 and CDR2: SNHLY and FYNNEI. V gave up 8 bases and J gave up 8 bases; unmatched junction bases: 14. The CDR3 has 14 amino acids.

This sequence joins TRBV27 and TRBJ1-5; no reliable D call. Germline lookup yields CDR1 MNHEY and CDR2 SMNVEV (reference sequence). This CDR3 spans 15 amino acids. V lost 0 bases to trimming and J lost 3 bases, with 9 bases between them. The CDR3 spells CASSLSRVYNQPQHF. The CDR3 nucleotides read TGTGCCAGCAGTTTATCAAGGGTTTACAATCAGCCCCAGCATTTT.

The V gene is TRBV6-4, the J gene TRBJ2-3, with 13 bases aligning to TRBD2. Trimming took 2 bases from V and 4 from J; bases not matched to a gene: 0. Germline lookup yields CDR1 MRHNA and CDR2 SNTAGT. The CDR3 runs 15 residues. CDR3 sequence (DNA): TGTGCCAGCAGTGACACTAGCGGGGGGGCAGATACGCAGTATTTT. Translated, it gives CASSDTSGGADTQYF.

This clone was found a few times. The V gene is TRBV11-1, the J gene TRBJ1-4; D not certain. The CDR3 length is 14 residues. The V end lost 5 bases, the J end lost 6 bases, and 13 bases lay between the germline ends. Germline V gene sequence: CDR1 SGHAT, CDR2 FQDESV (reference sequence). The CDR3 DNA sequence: TGTGCCAGCAGCCGAACCGGAGAGGATGAAAAACTGTTTTTT. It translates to CASSRTGEDEKLFF.

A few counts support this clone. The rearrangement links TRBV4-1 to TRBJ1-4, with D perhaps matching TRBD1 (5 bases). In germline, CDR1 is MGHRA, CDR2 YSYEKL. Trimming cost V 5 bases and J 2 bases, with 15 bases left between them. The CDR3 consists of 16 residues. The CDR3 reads CASSKGRRATNEKLFF. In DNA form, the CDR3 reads TGCGCCAGCAGCAAAGGTCGCAGGGCCACTAATGAAAAACTGTTTTTT.

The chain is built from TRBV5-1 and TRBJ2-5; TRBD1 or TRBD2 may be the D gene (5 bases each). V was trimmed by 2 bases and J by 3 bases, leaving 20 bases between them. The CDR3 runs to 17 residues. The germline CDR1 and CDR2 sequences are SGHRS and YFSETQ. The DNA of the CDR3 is TGCGCCAGCAGCTTAGGTCCGGGACGACGGAGCAAAGAGACCCAGTACTTC. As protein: CASSLGPGRRSKETQYF.

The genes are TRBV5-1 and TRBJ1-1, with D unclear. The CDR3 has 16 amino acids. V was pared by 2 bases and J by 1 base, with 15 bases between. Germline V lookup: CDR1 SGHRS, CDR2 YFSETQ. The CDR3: CASSFGRGLRNTEAFF. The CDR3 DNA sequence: TGCGCCAGCAGCTTCGGCCGGGGTTTAAGGAACACTGAAGCTTTCTTT.

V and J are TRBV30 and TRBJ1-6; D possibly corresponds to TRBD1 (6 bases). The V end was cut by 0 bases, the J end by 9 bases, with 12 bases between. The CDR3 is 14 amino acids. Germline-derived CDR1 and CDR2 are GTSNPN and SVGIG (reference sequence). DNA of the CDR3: TGTGCCTGGAGTGTACAGGGCGTCGGTTCACCCCTCCACTTT. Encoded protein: CAWSVQGVGSPLHF.

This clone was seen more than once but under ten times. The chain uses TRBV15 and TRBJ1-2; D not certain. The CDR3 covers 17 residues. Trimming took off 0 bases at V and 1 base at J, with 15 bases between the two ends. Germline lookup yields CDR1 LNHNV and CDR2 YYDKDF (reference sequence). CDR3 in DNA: TGTGCCACCAGCAGAGATCTGAGCAGTCGGAGTAACTATGGCTACACCTTC. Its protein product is CATSRDLSSRSNYGYTF.

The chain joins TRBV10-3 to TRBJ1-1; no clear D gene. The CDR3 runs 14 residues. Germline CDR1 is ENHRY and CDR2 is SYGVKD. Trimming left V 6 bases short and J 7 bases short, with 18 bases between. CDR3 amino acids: CAIRGPADTSEAFF. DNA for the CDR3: TGTGCCATCAGGGGCCCCGCAGATACCAGTGAAGCTTTCTTT.